One sample yielded the 10 T cell receptor beta chains listed below, sequenced in a study of T cell responses to AZD1222 COVID-19 vaccine. The method was immunoSEQ multiplex PCR; TCRdb's version includes in-frame clones alone and lacks a portion of them. Of 130,000 or so clones in the sample, roughly 92% were seen once. Sample: peripheral blood, taken on day 0 of AZD1222 vaccination. These receptors originate from an adult in good health.

V usage is TRBV7-2 and J usage is TRBJ1-5; maybe TRBD1 (6 bases). The CDR3 spans 16 residues. The germline V and J ends were trimmed by 3 bases and 7 bases, with 19 bases remaining between them. Germline lookup yields CDR1 SGHTA and CDR2 FQGNSA. The CDR3 DNA reads TGTGCCAGCAGCTTGAGCTGGGACATCGCAAAGCAGCCCCAGCATTTT. Translated, it gives CASSLSWDIAKQPQHF.

V gene TRBV21-1 combines with J gene TRBJ2-7; TRBD1, the D gene given by the table, was not confirmed from the DNA. TRBV21-1 is annotated as a pseudogene. The CDR3 covers 15 residues. CDR3 sequence: CASSKPLEQGCEQYV. CDR3 in DNA: TGTGCCAGCTCTAAGCCCCTAGAACAGGGGTGCGAGCAGTACGTC.

V and J are TRBV7-2 and TRBJ1-2; a weak D match, TRBD1 (6 bases). CDR3 length equals 14 residues. CDR1 and CDR2 (germline): SGHTA, FQGNSA. V lost 5 bases and J lost 2, with 12 bases in between. The DNA for the CDR3 is TGTGCCAGCAGCCTCCGGACAGAAAACTATGGCTACACCTTC. Protein sequence: CASSLRTENYGYTF.

The rearrangement uses TRBV5-1 and TRBJ2-2; 10 bases line up with TRBD1. There are 14 residues in the CDR3. Germline values: CDR1 SGHRS, CDR2 YFSETQ. With 3 bases clipped from V and 5 bases from J, the junction kept 1 base outside the gene matches. The CDR3 loop is CASSSGQGTGELFF. Here the CDR3 DNA reads TGCGCCAGCAGCTCGGGACAGGGGACCGGGGAGCTGTTTTTT.

The V and J genes are TRBV5-1 and TRBJ2-2; D is unresolved. This CDR3 is 15 amino acids long. V lost 3 bases to trimming and J lost 0 bases, with 9 bases between them. Germline CDR1 is SGHRS and CDR2 is YFSETQ. Here the CDR3 reads CASSYSLSNTGELFF. The CDR3, as DNA: TGCGCCAGCAGCTACAGCCTTTCGAACACCGGGGAGCTGTTTTTT.

V gene TRBV18 combines with J gene TRBJ2-6; no clear D gene. The CDR3 sequence is 16 residues long. CDR1 and CDR2 (germline): KGHSH, LQKENI. With 2 bases removed from V and 3 bases from J, the gap between germline ends came to 11 bases. CDR3: CASSPVVGYGANVLTF. In DNA form, the CDR3 reads TGTGCCAGCTCACCAGTTGTCGGGTATGGGGCCAACGTCCTGACTTTC.

The chain links TRBV30 to TRBJ1-2, with D unresolved. Germline V gene data show CDR1 as GTSNPN and CDR2 as SVGIG (reference sequence). Trimming pared 2 bases from V and 0 bases from J, leaving 13 bases between. This CDR3 is built from 15 residues. The CDR3 DNA is TGTGCCTGGAGTACCAAACAGACCACTAACTATGGCTACACCTTC. This encodes CAWSTKQTTNYGYTF. The full variable domain, in which reference TRBV30 and TRBJ1-2 provide the parts outside the CDR3, is SQTIHQWPATLVQPVGSPLSLECTVEGTSNPNLYWYRQAAGRGLQLLFYSVGIGQISSEVPQNLSASRPQDRQFILSSKKLLLSDSGFYLCAWSTKQTTNYGYTFGSGTRLTVV.

The CDR3 is CASSLLSGGYTF. Written as DNA, the CDR3 is TGTGCCAGCAGCCTTTTGAGTGGCGGCTACACCTTC. V is TRBV12-3 or TRBV12-4 and J is TRBJ1-2; D unclear. The CDR3 contains 12 residues. The ends were cut back, 6 bases at V and 8 bases at J, with 13 bases in the middle.

This clone was seen only a few times. The chain employs TRBV3-1 (or the pseudogene TRBV3-2) and TRBJ1-2; 7 positions match TRBD1. This CDR3 region has 16 residues. Looked up from germline, CDR1 is LGHDT and CDR2 is YNNKEL (reference sequence). The V and J ends lost 0 bases and 6 bases, in that order; junction bases with no gene match: 10. DNA for the CDR3: TGTGCCAGCAGCCAAGATACATCCCCGACAGGGCATGGCTACACCTTC. Translated, it gives CASSQDTSPTGHGYTF.

The V and J genes are TRBV7-3 and TRBJ2-1; 11 bases are a match to TRBD2. Germline CDR1 is SGHTA and CDR2 is FQGTGA. This CDR3 is 15 amino acids long. V was pared by 5 bases and J by 6 bases, with 6 bases of the junction left unmatched. The DNA of the CDR3 is TGTGCCAGCAGCCTAGGGACTAGCGGAGCCAATGAGCAGTTCTTC. Protein: CASSLGTSGANEQFF.